This TCR beta chain was identified in a study of post-analysis software for immune sequencing data. Turning to the study itself: Relapsing-remitting, secondary progressive and progressive-relapsing courses of multiple sclerosis were included.

Trimming took off 6 bases at V and 5 bases at J, with 22 bases between the two ends. The CDR3 has 16 residues. As regards this clonotype: Its antigen remains unknown.

Unique molecular identifiers featured in each of the TCR beta cDNA libraries. TCRdb processed the PCR reads anew with MiXCR; each CDR3 protein has one entry. This sample yields roughly 430,000 distinct CDR3 sequences, of which 30% to 40% are seen a single time; approximately 7.6% belongs to the top ten. Regarding the study as a whole: Higher frequency in patients than in controls was seen for roughly 5 TRBV segments, with TRBV5-6, TRBV5-1 and TRBV20-1 among them. When compared against controls, multiple sclerosis patients showed significantly lower normalized Chao1 diversity.

This chain links TRBV12-3 or TRBV12-4 with TRBJ1-2; possible D gene TRBD1, 6 bases. Sequenced material: blood. The clonotype originates from a girl aged 2 to 10 with multiple sclerosis. The CDR3 region has the DNA TGTGCCAGCAGCAAACCACAGGGACCCCTGGGATATGGCTACACCTTC. Translation: CASSKPQGPLGYGYTF.